Listed below are T cell receptor beta chains from one sample, sequenced in a study of blood T cell repertoires in COVID-19. Profiling relied on immunoSEQ multiplex PCR, and the TCRdb table lists in-frame clones only, not all of them. In the table there are 100,000 to 150,000 clones, about 89% of which are singletons. Sequenced material: peripheral blood. The receptors come from a man over 45 with active or convalescent COVID-19. CDR3s include the opening cysteine and the closing phenylalanine or tryptophan.

J | V | CDR3
TRBJ2-2 | TRBV5-1 | CASTRIDSGSISGELFF
TRBJ1-5 | TRBV28 | CASSTHRAQPQHF
TRBJ1-1 | TRBV27 | CASSAQGLNTEAFF
TRBJ2-1 | TRBV27 | CASSLNVGLAETQFF
TRBJ2-1 | TRBV6-1 | CASSDRDRGRGEQFF
TRBJ2-7 | TRBV29-1 | CSVTGTSGRLGDEQYF
TRBJ1-5 | TRBV28 | CASRRWAVGNQPQHF
TRBJ2-1 | TRBV6-1 | CASSDGTSGYNEQFF
TRBJ1-1 | TRBV6-2/TRBV6-3 | CASSLPTVNTEAFF
TRBJ2-5 | TRBV9 | CASSPMTGAGEETQYF
TRBJ1-5 | TRBV2 | CASSEGGLNQPQHF
TRBJ2-1 | TRBV19 | CASSIVGTSVFNEQFF
TRBJ1-1 | TRBV5-1 | CASSLGLRTGVRVTEAFF
TRBJ1-3 | TRBV5-1 | CASGGQGLSGNTIYF
TRBJ2-3 | TRBV29-1 | CSVEDQARGYGPDTQYF
TRBJ1-2 | TRBV19 | CASSPTRTGDGYTF
TRBJ2-7 | TRBV6-2/TRBV6-3 | CASSYIGGTYEQYF
TRBJ1-1 | TRBV12-5 | CASGLAKQGAATEAFF
TRBJ1-2 | TRBV6-5 | CATGLSNGYTF
TRBJ1-3 | TRBV4-3 | CASSQTDRRGNTIYF
TRBJ2-7 | TRBV7-2 | CASSLAASYEQYF
TRBJ2-1 | TRBV25-1 | CASRPPGLAGGPAAEQFF
TRBJ2-2 | TRBV15 | CATNKGLAFTGELFF
TRBJ2-3 | TRBV30 | CAWSDVRSTDTQYF
TRBJ2-1 | TRBV4-1 | CASSQGTSGGDEQFF
TRBJ2-2 | TRBV2 | CASSLLAANTGELFF
TRBJ1-6 | TRBV21-1 | CASSKGLRGAYNSPLHF